This T cell receptor (beta chain) was observed in a study of OX40 agonist ivuxolimab in advanced cancers. Across the whole study: The dose-escalation cohort was about 87% male, with a mean age of about 60 years, ranging roughly 20 to 90.

Sequencing used immunoSEQ multiplex PCR; TCRdb keeps in-frame clones, though not all of them. The sample lists about 21,000 clones; around 83% were seen once. Study results and caveats: Relative to CD4+, CD8+ T cells held more expanded clones on average. Expanded peripheral T-cell antigen specificity went undetermined.

On this clone itself: The antigen remains unidentified.

Trimming removed 4 bases from V and 2 bases from J; junction bases left unmatched: 3. CDR1 is SGHDN and CDR2 is FVKESK in the germline V gene. The CDR3 extends over 14 amino acids. This clonotype originated in an adult with an advanced solid tumor such as melanoma, head and neck, liver or kidney cancer. The source material was CD4+ or CD8+ T cells sorted from blood, sampled in a trial of the OX40 agonist ivuxolimab. The V call is TRBV14, the J call TRBJ2-7; 9 bases agree with TRBD1. CDR3 amino acids: CASSPGTGPYEQYF. For the CDR3, the DNA is TGTGCCAGCAGCCCCGGGACAGGGCCCTACGAGCAGTACTTC.